This T cell receptor beta chain was documented in a study of blood T cell repertoires in COVID-19. The CDR3 has 14 amino acids. Germline CDR1 reads SNHLY; CDR2 reads FYNNEI. V was trimmed by 7 bases and J by 1 base, leaving 12 bases between them. Here immunoSEQ multiplex PCR was the method, and the copy in TCRdb shows in-frame clones only, minus some. This table has about 120,000 clones, approximately 81% appearing once. The clonotype comes from a man in his fifties or sixties with acute or convalescent COVID-19. V usage is TRBV2 and J usage is TRBJ2-3; possible D gene TRBD2, 5 bases. What was sequenced was peripheral blood. The CDR3 bases are TGTGCCAGCAACACCCGAGCGGGCACAGATACGCAGTATTTT. It codes for CASNTRAGTDTQYF. Full variable domain (rest looked up from reference TRBV2 and TRBJ2-3): EPEVTQTPSHQVTQMGQEVILRCVPISNHLYFYWYRQILGQKVEFLVSFYNNEISEKSEIFDDQFSVERPDGSNFTLKIRSTKLEDSAMYFCASNTRAGTDTQYFGPGTRLTVL.